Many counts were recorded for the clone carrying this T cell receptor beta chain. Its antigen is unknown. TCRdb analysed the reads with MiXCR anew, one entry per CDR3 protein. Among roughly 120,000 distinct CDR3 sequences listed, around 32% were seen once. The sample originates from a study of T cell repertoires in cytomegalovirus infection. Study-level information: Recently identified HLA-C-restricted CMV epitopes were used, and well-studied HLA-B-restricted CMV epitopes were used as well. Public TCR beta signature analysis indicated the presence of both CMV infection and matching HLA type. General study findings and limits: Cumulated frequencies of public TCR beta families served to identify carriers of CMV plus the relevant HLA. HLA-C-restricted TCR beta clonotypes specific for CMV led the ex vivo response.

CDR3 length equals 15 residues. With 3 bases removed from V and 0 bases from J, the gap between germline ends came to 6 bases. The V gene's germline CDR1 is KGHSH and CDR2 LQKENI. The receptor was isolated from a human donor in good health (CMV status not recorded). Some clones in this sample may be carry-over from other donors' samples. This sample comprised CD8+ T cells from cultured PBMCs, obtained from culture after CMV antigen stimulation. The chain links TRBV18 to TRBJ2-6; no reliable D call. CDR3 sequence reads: CASSPRSSGANVLTF. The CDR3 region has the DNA TGTGCCAGCTCACCTCGGAGCTCTGGGGCCAACGTCCTGACTTTC.